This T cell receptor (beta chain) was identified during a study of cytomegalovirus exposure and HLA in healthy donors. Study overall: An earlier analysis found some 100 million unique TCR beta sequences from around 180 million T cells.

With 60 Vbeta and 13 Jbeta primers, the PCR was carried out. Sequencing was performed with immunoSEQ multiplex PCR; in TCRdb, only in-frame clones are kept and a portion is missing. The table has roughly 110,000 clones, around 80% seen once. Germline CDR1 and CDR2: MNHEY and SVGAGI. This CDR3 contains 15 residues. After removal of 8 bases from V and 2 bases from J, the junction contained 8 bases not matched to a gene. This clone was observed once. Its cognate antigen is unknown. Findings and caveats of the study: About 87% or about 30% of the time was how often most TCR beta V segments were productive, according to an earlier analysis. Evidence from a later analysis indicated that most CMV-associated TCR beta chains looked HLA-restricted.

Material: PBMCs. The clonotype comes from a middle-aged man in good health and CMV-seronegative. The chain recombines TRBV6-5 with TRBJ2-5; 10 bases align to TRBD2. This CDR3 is CASRRAGGIQETQYF. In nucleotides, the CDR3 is TGTGCCAGCCGTCGAGCGGGGGGGATACAAGAGACCCAGTACTTC.